The 22 T cell receptor beta chains below all came from one sample that was sequenced in a study of OX40 agonist ivuxolimab in advanced cancers. Libraries were constructed by the immunoSEQ multiplex PCR assay. In TCRdb, the immuneACCESS table is reduced to in-frame sequences with V and J assigned. These tables do not hold every clone; where another copy was compared, an unresolved V gene accounts for under half, and the others remain unexplained. This sample gives 65,000 to 100,000 clones in total; around 92% of them show up just once. The biggest ten clones account for roughly 6.9% of the sample. The material sequenced was CD4+ or CD8+ T cells sorted from blood, taken in a trial of the OX40 agonist ivuxolimab. The receptors were sampled from an adult with an advanced solid tumor such as melanoma, head and neck, liver or kidney cancer.

This chain connects TRBV29-1 to TRBJ2-7; D could derive from TRBD1 or TRBD2 (6 bases each). The CDR3 consists of 13 residues. The V and J ends lost 6 bases and 4 bases respectively, with 16 bases between them. Germline lookup yields CDR1 SQVTM and CDR2 ANQGSEA. Here the CDR3 reads CSVAEWGAYEQYF. CDR3 bases: TGCAGCGTCGCCGAGTGGGGGGCATACGAGCAGTACTTC.

This clone was seen a handful of times. This rearrangement joins TRBV28 to TRBJ1-3, with TRBD1 as a possible D gene (5 bases). V gave up 5 bases and J gave up 3 bases, with 17 bases separating them. The CDR3 has 16 residues. The germline V gene encodes CDR1 MDHEN and CDR2 SYDVKM. Here the CDR3 reads CASSVPFSGLGNTIYF. The CDR3 DNA is TGTGCCAGCAGTGTCCCCTTTTCGGGGCTTGGAAACACCATATATTTT. Full variable domain (outside the CDR3, taken from reference TRBV28 and TRBJ1-3): DVKVTQSSRYLVKRTGEKVFLECVQDMDHENMFWYRQDPGLGLRLIYFSYDVKMKEKGDIPEGYSVSREKKERFSLILESASTNQTSMYLCASSVPFSGLGNTIYFGEGSWLTVV.

This clone is a singleton in its sample. The genes are TRBV14 and TRBJ1-3, with D uncertain. V was cut by 1 base and J by 0 bases, with 13 bases left in between. The germline V gene has CDR1 SGHDN and CDR2 FVKESK. The CDR3 spans 17 residues. CDR3 sequence: CASSQGSLGDSGNTIYF. The CDR3 nucleotides are TGTGCCAGCAGCCAAGGGTCCCTCGGGGACTCTGGAAACACCATATATTTT. The full variable domain, with the rest looked up from reference TRBV14 and TRBJ1-3, is EAGVTQFPSHSVIEKGQTVTLRCDPISGHDNLYWYRRVMGKEIKFLLHFVKESKQDESGMPNNRFLAERTGGTYSTLKVQPAELEDSGVYFCASSQGSLGDSGNTIYFGEGSWLTVV.

The chain has TRBV11-2 and TRBJ2-1; 8 bases map to TRBD1. V lost 1 base and J lost 6; bases outside the gene matches: 5. The germline V gene has CDR1 SGHAT and CDR2 FQNNGV. The CDR3 spans 15 residues. The CDR3 region has the DNA TGTGCCAGCAGCTTAGGGGGCCAGGGGGCCAATGAGCAGTTCTTC. This codes for CASSLGGQGANEQFF.

This clone was seen a handful of times. The genes are TRBV2 and TRBJ2-7; D is unclear. Germline lookup yields CDR1 SNHLY and CDR2 FYNNEI. CDR3 size: 11 residues. V gave up 4 bases and J gave up 3 bases, with 4 bases separating them. For the CDR3, the DNA is TGTGCCAGCAGTGTCTTCTACGAGCAGTACTTC. Its translation is CASSVFYEQYF. Combining the CDR3 with reference TRBV2 and TRBJ2-7 gives the whole variable domain EPEVTQTPSHQVTQMGQEVILRCVPISNHLYFYWYRQILGQKVEFLVSFYNNEISEKSEIFDDQFSVERPDGSNFTLKIRSTKLEDSAMYFCASSVFYEQYFGPGTRLTVT.

The chain employs TRBV7-2 and TRBJ2-7; 7 bases align to TRBD1. This CDR3 comprises 14 residues. The V gene's germline CDR1 is SGHTA and CDR2 FQGNSA. V was pared by 5 bases and J by 3 bases, with 7 bases of the junction left unmatched. CDR3 sequence: CASSRTRDSYEQYF. The CDR3 coding sequence is TGTGCCAGCAGCCGAACCCGGGACAGCTACGAGCAGTACTTC.

This rearrangement joins TRBV19 to TRBJ2-7, with unresolved D. Trimming took off 3 bases at V and 2 bases at J, with 8 bases between the two ends. In germline, CDR1 is LNHDA, CDR2 SQIVND (reference sequence). The CDR3 runs 13 residues. The CDR3 region is CASSINGPYEQYF. The DNA of the CDR3 is TGTGCCAGTAGTATTAACGGGCCCTACGAGCAGTACTTC.

The chain uses TRBV5-1 and TRBJ2-7; 9 nucleotides agree with TRBD2. Losses at the gene ends were 0 bases for V and 6 bases for J; bases not matched to a gene: 7. Germline V gene data show CDR1 as SGHRS and CDR2 as YFSETQ. This CDR3 region has 15 residues. Here the CDR3 DNA reads TGCGCCAGCAGCTTGGGCCTAGCGGGAACTGGCGAGCAGTACTTC. This encodes CASSLGLAGTGEQYF. The full variable domain, its missing parts supplied by reference TRBV5-1 and TRBJ2-7, is KAGVTQTPRYLIKTRGQQVTLSCSPISGHRSVSWYQQTPGQGLQFLFEYFSETQRNKGNFPGRFSGRQFSNSRSEMNVSTLELGDSALYLCASSLGLAGTGEQYFGPGTRLTVT.

The gene calls are TRBV7-2 and TRBJ2-1, with 8 bases that match TRBD2. The CDR3 length is 17 residues. The germline CDR1 and CDR2 sequences are SGHTA and FQGNSA. The V gene end was trimmed by 5 bases and the J gene end by 10 bases; junction bases not matched to a gene: 19. CDR3 amino acids: CASSPGVAGFTGGEQFF. The CDR3 coding sequence is TGTGCCAGCAGCCCTGGAGTAGCGGGATTTACCGGGGGCGAGCAGTTCTTC. The whole variable domain, remainder taken from reference TRBV7-2 and TRBJ2-1, is GAGVSQSPSNKVTEKGKDVELRCDPISGHTALYWYRQSLGQGLEFLIYFQGNSAPDKSGLPSDRFSAERTGGSVSTLTIQRTQQEDSAVYLCASSPGVAGFTGGEQFFGPGTRLTVL.

This clone has just a few counts. V is TRBV11-2 and J is TRBJ2-1, with 7 bases aligning to TRBD1. V was pared by 3 bases and J by 8 bases, with 1 base of the junction left unmatched. This CDR3 spans 12 amino acids. CDR1 SGHAT and CDR2 FQNNGV come from the germline V gene. The CDR3 nucleotides are TGTGCCAGCAGCTTCCAGGGGGATGAGCAGTTCTTC. Its protein product is CASSFQGDEQFF.

This clone was seen a single time. Here the CDR3 reads CASTQGAFQETQYF. The CDR3, as DNA: TGTGCCAGCACGCAGGGGGCATTCCAAGAGACCCAGTACTTC. The V call is TRBV28, the J call TRBJ2-5, with 8 bases that match TRBD1. Germline lookup yields CDR1 MDHEN and CDR2 SYDVKM. The V gene end was trimmed by 7 bases and the J gene end by 1 base; junction bases not matched to a gene: 5. This CDR3 has 14 residues.

This chain connects TRBV5-1 to TRBJ2-2, with a possible D match to TRBD2 (5 bases). Trimming pared 2 bases from V and 4 bases from J, leaving 15 bases between. Germline V CDR1 and CDR2: SGHRS, YFSETQ. The CDR3 runs to 16 residues. In DNA form, the CDR3 reads TGCGCCAGCAGCTTAACTAGACAACCCCCCACCGGGGAGCTGTTTTTT. Protein product: CASSLTRQPPTGELFF.

This chain joins TRBV9 and TRBJ1-4; TRBD1 is a possible D gene (5 bases). The CDR3 length is 15 residues. Germline V CDR1 and CDR2: SGDLS, YYNGEE. The germline V and J ends were trimmed by 1 base and 8 bases, with 15 bases remaining between them. In nucleotides, the CDR3 is TGTGCCAGCAGCGTAATAAAAGGGGTGGGCGAAAAACTGTTTTTT. Its translation is CASSVIKGVGEKLFF.

This sequence joins TRBV6-6 and TRBJ2-3; no definite D call. Germline V gene lookup returns CDR1 MNHNY and CDR2 SVGAGI (reference sequence). CDR3 length: 14 residues. V lost 6 bases and J lost 6, with 16 bases in between. Here the CDR3 reads CASSQNLGPDTQYF. The CDR3 nucleotides are TGTGCCAGCAGCCAAAATCTAGGGCCGGATACGCAGTATTTT.

The chain couples TRBV6-5 to TRBJ1-1, with TRBD1 matching 8 bases. The CDR3 loop spans 14 amino acids. The V gene end was trimmed by 6 bases and the J gene end by 2 bases; junction bases not matched to a gene: 5. Germline values: CDR1 MNHEY, CDR2 SVGAGI. Here the CDR3 reads CASRMDRDNTEAFF. DNA of the CDR3: TGTGCCAGCAGAATGGACAGGGATAACACTGAAGCTTTCTTT.

The gene calls are TRBV2 and TRBJ1-1; D unclear. The germline gives CDR1 SNHLY, CDR2 FYNNEI. CDR3 length: 11 amino acids. V gave up 6 bases and J gave up 3 bases, with 5 bases separating them. The CDR3 spells CASRKDTEAFF. The CDR3 DNA is TGTGCCAGCAGGAAGGACACTGAAGCTTTCTTT.

The rearrangement links TRBV6-1 to TRBJ2-1; D gene ambiguous. The CDR3 is 11 residues long. The V gene lost 6 bases and the J gene lost 9 bases, with 9 bases spanning the gap. CDR1 and CDR2 (germline): MNHNS, SASEGT. The CDR3, as DNA: TGTGCCAGCAGGCTGGGTATTGAGCAGTTCTTC. The encoded protein is CASRLGIEQFF.

The genes are TRBV5-5 and TRBJ2-1; 8 bases map to TRBD2. CDR1 and CDR2 from the germline V gene are SGHKS and YYEKEE (reference sequence). The CDR3 spans 15 residues. V lost 5 bases to trimming and J lost 3 bases; unmatched junction nucleotides: 7. The CDR3 sequence: CASRPELAVYNEQFF. CDR3 nucleotides: TGTGCCAGCAGGCCCGAACTAGCGGTCTACAATGAGCAGTTCTTC. Full variable domain (remainder filled in from reference TRBV5-5 and TRBJ2-1): DAGVTQSPTHLIKTRGQQVTLRCSPISGHKSVSWYQQVLGQGPQFIFQYYEKEERGRGNFPDRFSARQFPNYSSELNVNALLLGDSALYLCASRPELAVYNEQFFGPGTRLTVL.

J is TRBJ2-5 and V is TRBV5-6; TRBD2 agrees at 14 bases. Germline CDR1 reads SGHDT; CDR2 reads YYEEEE. The CDR3 loop spans 17 amino acids. With 0 bases clipped from V and 5 bases from J, the junction kept 6 bases outside the gene matches. CDR3 nucleotides: TGTGCCAGCAGCTTGGCCGGGACTAGCGGGAGTTTTGAGACCCAGTACTTC. This encodes CASSLAGTSGSFETQYF. Together with reference TRBV5-6 and TRBJ2-5, the CDR3 gives the full variable domain: DAGVTQSPTHLIKTRGQQVTLRCSPKSGHDTVSWYQQALGQGPQFIFQYYEEEERQRGNFPDRFSGHQFPNYSSELNVNALLLGDSALYLCASSLAGTSGSFETQYFGPGTRLLVL.

The rearrangement links TRBV15 to TRBJ1-1, with 11 bases lining up with TRBD1. V was clipped by 1 base and J by 5 bases; unmatched bases: 3. There are 15 residues in the CDR3. Germline assignment: CDR1 LNHNV and CDR2 YYDKDF (reference sequence). CDR3 in amino acids: CATSRGTGGRTEAFF. CDR3 nucleotides: TGTGCCACCAGCAGAGGGACAGGGGGCAGAACTGAAGCTTTCTTT.

This chain links TRBV7-9 with TRBJ2-5; D is uncertain. The germline V gene encodes CDR1 SEHNR and CDR2 FQNEAQ (reference sequence). CDR3 length: 13 residues. With 6 bases removed from V and 4 bases from J, the gap between germline ends came to 12 bases. CDR3 nucleotides: TGTGCCAGCAGTCGACAACTAAGAGAGACCCAGTACTTC. It yields the protein CASSRQLRETQYF.

The chain is built from TRBV7-2 and TRBJ2-7; D remains ambiguous. The germline V gene has CDR1 SGHTA and CDR2 FQGNSA. The CDR3 runs to 13 residues. The ends were cut back, 3 bases at V and 3 bases at J, with 9 bases in the middle. The CDR3 DNA is TGTGCCAGCAGCTTCGCCTACTTCTACGAGCAGTACTTC. It specifies CASSFAYFYEQYF. Combining the CDR3 with reference TRBV7-2 and TRBJ2-7 gives the whole variable domain GAGVSQSPSNKVTEKGKDVELRCDPISGHTALYWYRQSLGQGLEFLIYFQGNSAPDKSGLPSDRFSAERTGGSVSTLTIQRTQQEDSAVYLCASSFAYFYEQYFGPGTRLTVT.